The 20 T cell receptor beta chains listed next were all sequenced from one sample in a study of T cell responses to AZD1222 COVID-19 vaccine. Only in-frame clones appear in the TCRdb table, and some are missing; sequencing was by immunoSEQ multiplex PCR. This sample has around 130,000 clones, with approximately 92% found just once. Sequencing was performed on peripheral blood, taken 28 days after the second dose of the MenACWY control vaccine. The receptors were gathered from an adult who received the MenACWY meningococcal vaccine as a control.

With regard to this clone: Germline is not matched at one junction end, which may reflect a read error. The V gene is TRBV15, the J gene TRBJ1-6; maybe TRBD1 (5 bases). This CDR3 contains 13 residues. CDR1 is LNHNV, CDR2 YYDKDF, per germline (reference sequence). In DNA form, the CDR3 reads TGTGCCACCAGGAGAGACGCGGGACGGGCCCTCCACTTT. Translated: CATRRDAGRALHF.

The chain is built from TRBV19 and TRBJ1-5; maybe TRBD1 (5 bases). Trimming pared 3 bases from V and 1 base from J, leaving 13 bases between. CDR3 length: 16 residues. Per the germline V gene, CDR1 is LNHDA and CDR2 is SQIVND (reference sequence). The DNA for the CDR3 is TGTGCCAGTAGTATGCCGGCCCGGGGGAGCAATCAGCCCCAGCATTTT. Residues: CASSMPARGSNQPQHF. The full variable domain, in which reference TRBV19 and TRBJ1-5 provide the parts outside the CDR3, is DGGITQSPKYLFRKEGQNVTLSCEQNLNHDAMYWYRQDPGQGLRLIYYSQIVNDFQKGDIAEGYSVSREKKESFPLTVTSAQKNPTAFYLCASSMPARGSNQPQHFGDGTRLSIL.

The rearrangement uses TRBV12-3 or TRBV12-4 and TRBJ1-2; weak D call: TRBD1 (6 bases). This CDR3 is built from 11 residues. Trimming left V 4 bases short and J 8 bases short, with 8 bases between. CDR3 sequence: CASSSGVGYTF. The CDR3 bases are TGTGCCAGCAGTTCAGGGGTAGGCTACACCTTC.

This clone was found once. The chain combines TRBV5-1 with TRBJ1-1; possibly TRBD1 for D (5 bases). V was pared by 0 bases and J by 0 bases, with 15 bases between. The CDR3 spans 17 residues. Germline V CDR1 and CDR2: SGHRS, YFSETQ. CDR3 sequence: CASSLAGRLSMNTEAFF. CDR3 DNA sequence: TGCGCCAGCAGCTTGGCAGGGAGATTAAGTATGAACACTGAAGCTTTCTTT.

As to this clone: Other DNA sequences from this sample encode an identical CDR3 as well. The genes are TRBV6-6 and TRBJ2-7; the D is unclear. The CDR3 sequence is 11 residues long. The V and J ends lost 7 bases and 3 bases respectively, with 7 bases between them. Germline CDR1 MNHNY, CDR2 SVGAGI (reference sequence). The CDR3 sequence: CASKQLYEQYF. Written as DNA, the CDR3 is TGTGCCAGCAAGCAGCTCTACGAGCAGTACTTC.

The CDR3 reads CASREDRGHYEQYV. The CDR3 DNA follows: TGTGCCAGCAGGGAGGACAGGGGGCACTACGAGCAGTACGTC. The chain combines TRBV6-5 with TRBJ2-7, with TRBD1 identical over 11 bases. Trimming took 6 bases from V and 3 from J; bases not matched to a gene: 4. The CDR3 is 14 amino acids. CDR1 is MNHEY and CDR2 is SVGAGI in the germline V gene.

A single count supports this clone. This sequence joins TRBV11-3 and TRBJ2-7, with 7 positions matching TRBD1. The CDR3 contains 14 residues. Germline lookup yields CDR1 SGHNT and CDR2 YENEEA. The V segment lost 5 bases and the J segment 6 bases; nucleotides outside the gene matches: 10. The CDR3, as DNA: TGTGCCAGCAGCCTCTCGACAGGGATCGGCGAGCAGTACTTC. Its translation: CASSLSTGIGEQYF.

The chain is built from TRBV3-1 (or the pseudogene TRBV3-2) and TRBJ2-2; 8 positions match TRBD2. Germline V gene lookup returns CDR1 LGHDT and CDR2 YNNKEL (reference sequence). The CDR3 runs 18 residues. After removal of 0 bases from V and 4 bases from J, the junction contained 10 bases not matched to a gene. This CDR3 is CASSQDWRTSRGTGELFF. The CDR3 nucleotides read TGTGCCAGCAGCCAAGATTGGAGGACTAGCAGGGGCACCGGGGAGCTGTTTTTT.

The chain couples TRBV6-5 to TRBJ1-2; 10 nucleotides agree with TRBD1. Losses at the gene ends were 6 bases for V and 9 bases for J; bases not matched to a gene: 13. Germline values: CDR1 MNHEY, CDR2 SVGAGI. CDR3 length equals 15 residues. This CDR3 is CASSRYPDRGGSYTF. In nucleotides, the CDR3 is TGTGCCAGCAGCCGTTACCCGGACAGGGGGGGGAGCTACACCTTC.

The chain uses TRBV19 and TRBJ2-2; 13 bases fit TRBD2. The V and J ends lost 5 bases and 11 bases, in that order; junction bases with no gene match: 11. Germline CDR1 is LNHDA and CDR2 is SQIVND (reference sequence). The CDR3 runs 16 residues. The CDR3 protein is CASSPGLAGASNELFF. The CDR3 coding sequence is TGTGCCAGTAGTCCCGGACTAGCGGGAGCCTCCAACGAGCTGTTTTTT.

The chain is built from TRBV29-1 and TRBJ1-4; D is uncertain. CDR3 length: 14 residues. CDR1 and CDR2 (germline): SQVTM, ANQGSEA. Between the trimmed V and J ends, which lost 6 bases and 0 bases, there was a span of 11 bases. CDR3 in DNA: TGCAGCGTACTAGGGTCGGCAACTAATGAAAAACTGTTTTTT. As protein: CSVLGSATNEKLFF.

The CDR3 DNA follows: TGTGCCAGTAGTATTACAGGGGGAGCCTACGAGCAGTACTTC. As protein: CASSITGGAYEQYF. The V gene is TRBV19, the J gene TRBJ2-7, with 8 nucleotides matching TRBD1. Germline V CDR1 and CDR2: LNHDA, SQIVND (reference sequence). This CDR3 is 14 amino acids long. The trim removed 3 bases at V and 2 bases at J, leaving 3 bases unmatched.

J is TRBJ2-2 and V is TRBV28; tentatively, D is TRBD1 (6 bases). Germline CDR1 reads MDHEN; CDR2 reads SYDVKM. The CDR3 runs 16 residues. The ends were cut back, 6 bases at V and 0 bases at J, with 14 bases in the middle. In DNA, the CDR3 is TGTGCCAGCAGCCATAACAGGGAAGCGAACACCGGGGAGCTGTTTTTT. Translated: CASSHNREANTGELFF.

The J gene is TRBJ2-3, the V gene TRBV7-9; D is tentatively TRBD1 or TRBD2 (6 bases each). V was trimmed by 4 bases and J by 5 bases, leaving 13 bases between them. This CDR3 region has 14 residues. Germline V lookup: CDR1 SEHNR, CDR2 FQNEAQ (reference sequence). CDR3 region: CASSSTGARDTQYF. For the CDR3, the DNA is TGTGCCAGCAGCTCGACGGGGGCGCGAGATACGCAGTATTTT.

J is TRBJ1-1 and V is TRBV19; weak D call: TRBD1 (5 bases). Trimming took off 0 bases at V and 4 bases at J, with 9 bases between the two ends. The length of the CDR3 is 14 residues. Germline loops: CDR1 LNHDA, CDR2 SQIVND (reference sequence). The CDR3 here is CASSIEGGSTEAFF. The CDR3 DNA reads TGTGCCAGTAGTATAGAGGGGGGGAGCACTGAAGCTTTCTTT. The full variable domain, in which reference TRBV19 and TRBJ1-1 provide the parts outside the CDR3, is DGGITQSPKYLFRKEGQNVTLSCEQNLNHDAMYWYRQDPGQGLRLIYYSQIVNDFQKGDIAEGYSVSREKKESFPLTVTSAQKNPTAFYLCASSIEGGSTEAFFGQGTRLTVV.

CDR3 DNA sequence: TGTGCCTCCTGGTTGAGGGGGGCAAGTCAGCCCCAGCATTTT. Its translation is CASWLRGASQPQHF. This chain joins TRBV6-5 and TRBJ1-5; possible D gene TRBD1, 6 bases. Germline loops: CDR1 MNHEY, CDR2 SVGAGI. The CDR3 is 14 amino acids. Between the trimmed V and J ends, which lost 11 bases and 6 bases, there was a span of 20 bases.

The chain couples TRBV29-1 to TRBJ2-6; D call uncertain. There are 13 residues in the CDR3. V was trimmed by 4 bases and J by 1 base, leaving 5 bases between them. Per the germline V gene, CDR1 is SQVTM and CDR2 is ANQGSEA. CDR3 residues: CSVAQSGANVLTF. For the CDR3, the DNA is TGCAGCGTTGCACAGTCTGGGGCCAACGTCCTGACTTTC.

CDR3 region: CASSEIAGQRNTEAFF. The CDR3 bases are TGTGCCAGCAGTGAGATCGCAGGGCAGCGAAACACTGAAGCTTTCTTT. The chain is built from TRBV2 and TRBJ1-1; tentative D call: TRBD1 (5 bases). Germline V CDR1 and CDR2: SNHLY, FYNNEI. V shed 3 bases and J shed 2 bases, with 16 bases lying between them. The CDR3 loop spans 16 amino acids.

This chain connects TRBV7-2 to TRBJ2-1; 8 bases fit TRBD1. Trimming removed 5 bases from V and 6 bases from J; junction bases left unmatched: 15. The CDR3 extends over 17 amino acids. The V gene's germline CDR1 is SGHTA and CDR2 FQGNSA. This CDR3 is CASSHAGGAPGFNEQFF. In DNA form, the CDR3 reads TGTGCCAGCAGCCACGCAGGGGGCGCCCCCGGGTTCAATGAGCAGTTCTTC.

The V gene is TRBV7-7, the J gene TRBJ2-2; D gene unclear. Trimming left V 5 bases short and J 6 bases short, with 10 bases between. The length of the CDR3 is 13 residues. Germline V lookup: CDR1 SSHAT, CDR2 FNYEAQ (reference sequence). Written as DNA, the CDR3 is TGTGCCAGCAGCCGTAGTGAGGCCGGGGAGCTGTTTTTT. Its translation is CASSRSEAGELFF.